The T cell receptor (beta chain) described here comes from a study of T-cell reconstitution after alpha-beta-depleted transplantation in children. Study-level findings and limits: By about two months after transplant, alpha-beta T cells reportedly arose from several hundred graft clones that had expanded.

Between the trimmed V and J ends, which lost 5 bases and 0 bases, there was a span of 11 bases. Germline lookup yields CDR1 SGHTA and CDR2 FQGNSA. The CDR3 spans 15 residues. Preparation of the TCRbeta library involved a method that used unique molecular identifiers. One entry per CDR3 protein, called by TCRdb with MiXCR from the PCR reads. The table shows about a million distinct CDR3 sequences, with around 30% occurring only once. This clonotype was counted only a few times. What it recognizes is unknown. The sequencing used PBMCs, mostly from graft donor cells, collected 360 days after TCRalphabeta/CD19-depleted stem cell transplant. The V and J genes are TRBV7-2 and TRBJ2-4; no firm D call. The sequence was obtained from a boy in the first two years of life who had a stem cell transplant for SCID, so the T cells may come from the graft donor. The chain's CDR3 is CASSGRAIAKNIQYF. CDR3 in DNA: TGTGCCAGCAGCGGACGGGCCATAGCCAAAAACATTCAGTACTTC.